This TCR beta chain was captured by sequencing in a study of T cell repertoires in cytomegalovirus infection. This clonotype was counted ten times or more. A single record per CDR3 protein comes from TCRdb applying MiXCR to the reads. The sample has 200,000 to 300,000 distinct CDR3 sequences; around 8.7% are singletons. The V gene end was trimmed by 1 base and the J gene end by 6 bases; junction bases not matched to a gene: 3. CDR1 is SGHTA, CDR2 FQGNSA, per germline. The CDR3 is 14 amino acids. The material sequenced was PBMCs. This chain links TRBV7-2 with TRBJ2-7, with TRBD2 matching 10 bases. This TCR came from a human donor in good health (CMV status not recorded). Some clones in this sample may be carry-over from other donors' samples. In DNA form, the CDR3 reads TGTGCCAGCAGCTTAGTAGCGGGGGGTGTCGAGCAGTACTTC. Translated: CASSLVAGGVEQYF.